Each of the 32 T cell receptor beta chains below was sequenced from the same sample in a study of T cells after yellow fever vaccination. One entry per CDR3 protein, called by TCRdb with MiXCR from the 5' RACE reads. The sample records 150,000 to 200,000 distinct CDR3 sequences, more than 9.5% being singletons. Sequenced here: CD8+ T cells sorted from PBMCs, sampled 15 days after the yellow fever booster vaccination. Every receptor here comes from a man younger than 35 who received the YFV17D yellow fever vaccine.

This chain connects TRBV7-9 to TRBJ2-7; D gene ambiguous. The CDR3 loop spans 14 amino acids. V was cut by 2 bases and J by 5 bases, with 13 bases left in between. Looked up from germline, CDR1 is SEHNR and CDR2 is FQNEAQ (reference sequence). The CDR3 region is CASSLLSLANEQYF. In nucleotides, the CDR3 is TGTGCCAGCAGCTTACTATCCCTTGCGAACGAGCAGTACTTC.

The chain employs TRBV12-3 or TRBV12-4 and TRBJ2-7; D is unclear. Trimming pared 3 bases from V and 0 bases from J, leaving 3 bases between. This CDR3 has 12 amino acids. The chain's CDR3 is CASSFGSYEQYV. The CDR3 DNA follows: TGTGCCAGCAGTTTCGGCTCCTACGAGCAGTACGTC.

This chain links TRBV27 with TRBJ1-2; tentatively, D is TRBD1 (5 bases). The germline CDR1 and CDR2 sequences are MNHEY and SMNVEV (reference sequence). The CDR3 has 14 amino acids. V lost 5 bases and J lost 8, with 18 bases in between. CDR3 protein: CASSMGTGPGGYTF. The CDR3 DNA reads as TGTGCCAGCAGTATGGGGACGGGCCCTGGGGGCTACACCTTC.

The chain is built from TRBV6-6 and TRBJ1-5; D may be TRBD1 (5 bases). This CDR3 has 15 residues. V was trimmed by 5 bases and J by 2 bases, leaving 13 bases between them. From germline, CDR1 is MNHNY and CDR2 SVGAGI (reference sequence). CDR3 sequence: CASSQGLVGNQPQHF. The CDR3 nucleotides read TGTGCCAGCAGTCAGGGACTAGTTGGCAATCAGCCCCAGCATTTT.

This chain links TRBV5-5 with TRBJ2-3; tentatively, D is TRBD1 (6 bases). There are 16 residues in the CDR3. Germline V CDR1 and CDR2: SGHKS, YYEKEE (reference sequence). The V end was cut by 3 bases, the J end by 2 bases, with 16 bases between. The DNA for the CDR3 is TGTGCCAGCAGCTCTCGACAGGTAACCTACACAGATACGCAGTATTTT. Translated, it gives CASSSRQVTYTDTQYF.

This chain links TRBV4-1 with TRBJ2-1; D gene ambiguous. V lost 1 base and J 1 base, leaving 11 bases between the germline ends. Per the germline V gene, CDR1 is MGHRA and CDR2 is YSYEKL. The CDR3 has 16 residues. The CDR3 loop reads CASSQGPVVSYNEQFF. The CDR3 bases are TGCGCCAGCAGCCAAGGCCCTGTCGTGTCCTACAATGAGCAGTTCTTC.

This clonotype was counted ten times or more. Here the CDR3 DNA reads TGTGCCAGCAGCCGACAGGGGGGCGCTGAAGCTTTCTTT. It encodes CASSRQGGAEAFF. The chain carries TRBV11-1 and TRBJ1-1, with 9 bases matching TRBD1. V was clipped by 5 bases and J by 6 bases; unmatched bases: 4. CDR1 and CDR2 (germline): SGHAT, FQDESV (reference sequence). The CDR3 is 13 amino acids. Variable domain in full (rest from reference TRBV11-1 and TRBJ1-1): EAEVAQSPRYKITEKSQAVAFWCDPISGHATLYWYRQILGQGPELLVQFQDESVVDDSQLPKDRFSAERLKGVDSTLKIQPAELGDSAMYLCASSRQGGAEAFFGQGTRLTVV.

This clonotype has just a few counts. This chain links TRBV7-9 with TRBJ2-1; D is possibly TRBD2 (6 bases). This CDR3 region has 18 residues. With 5 bases removed from V and 4 bases from J, the gap between germline ends came to 24 bases. Germline CDR1 is SEHNR and CDR2 is FQNEAQ (reference sequence). For the CDR3, the DNA is TGTGCCAGCAGCCCTCGTCCCGGTCGAACGGGGGTATACAATGAGCAGTTCTTC. Protein sequence: CASSPRPGRTGVYNEQFF.

This clonotype showed up just a few times. V is TRBV9 and J is TRBJ2-1, with 10 bases matching TRBD1. Germline lookup yields CDR1 SGDLS and CDR2 YYNGEE. V trimming: 4 bases; J trimming: 8 bases; junction bases outside the gene matches: 9. The CDR3 covers 15 residues. In nucleotides, the CDR3 is TGTGCCAGCAGCTCGGGGGACAGGGGTATGGATGAGCAGTTCTTC. Translating gives CASSSGDRGMDEQFF.

This clonotype was observed a handful of times. CDR3 residues: CASSYVGPWEGTQYF. CDR3 in DNA: TGTGCCAGCAGTTATGTCGGGCCCTGGGAAGGGACCCAGTACTTC. The chain has TRBV6-5 and TRBJ2-5; D is unclear. V shed 3 bases and J shed 7 bases, with 18 bases lying between them. The CDR3 has 15 residues. CDR1 is MNHEY, CDR2 SVGAGI, per germline.

This clonotype showed up just a few times. CDR3 sequence (DNA): TGTGCCAGCAAGGGAGGCAGTGATAACACTGAAGCTTTCTTT. Its protein product is CASKGGSDNTEAFF. The rearrangement uses TRBV5-6 and TRBJ1-1; D uncertain. The CDR3 totals 14 residues. Per germline, CDR1 SGHDT and CDR2 YYEEEE. The V end was cut by 6 bases, the J end by 2 bases, with 14 bases between. Based on the CDR3 plus reference TRBV5-6 and TRBJ1-1, the full variable domain is DAGVTQSPTHLIKTRGQQVTLRCSPKSGHDTVSWYQQALGQGPQFIFQYYEEEERQRGNFPDRFSGHQFPNYSSELNVNALLLGDSALYLCASKGGSDNTEAFFGQGTRLTVV.

This clonotype was observed a few times. The V call is TRBV4-1, the J call TRBJ1-4; D is undetermined. V lost 3 bases to trimming and J lost 0 bases, with 8 bases between them. The CDR3 has 15 amino acids. Germline CDR1 is MGHRA and CDR2 is YSYEKL. The CDR3 protein is CASSHRRTTNEKLFF. Here the CDR3 DNA reads TGCGCCAGCAGCCACAGACGGACAACTAATGAAAAACTGTTTTTT.

This clonotype has a handful of counts. The V gene is TRBV19, the J gene TRBJ1-1, with TRBD1 matching 8 bases. J lost 1 base, V lost 5 bases, and 12 bases had no gene match. This CDR3 has 17 amino acids. In germline, CDR1 is LNHDA, CDR2 SQIVND (reference sequence). CDR3: CASSRRQGAGGNTEAFF. For the CDR3, the DNA is TGTGCCAGTAGTCGGCGGCAGGGGGCTGGGGGGAACACTGAAGCTTTCTTT.

The gene calls are TRBV7-8 and TRBJ1-6; 7 bases are a match to TRBD1. The CDR3 contains 15 residues. CDR1 and CDR2 (germline): SGHVS, FQNEAQ. J was trimmed by 10 bases and V by 4 bases; bases with no gene match: 10. CDR3 DNA sequence: TGTGCCAGCAGCTCGCGCGACAGGGCGGGATCACCCCTCCACTTT. It specifies CASSSRDRAGSPLHF.

The rearrangement uses TRBV12-3 or TRBV12-4 and TRBJ2-1; D unclear. Trimming took 4 bases from V and 6 from J, leaving 13 bases between them. The CDR3 contains 14 residues. CDR3 sequence reads: CASSSPSKGNEQFF. Here the CDR3 DNA reads TGTGCCAGCAGTTCCCCATCCAAGGGCAATGAGCAGTTCTTC.

This clonotype was seen a few times. This chain links TRBV29-1 with TRBJ2-3; no definite D call. Germline V gene data show CDR1 as SQVTM and CDR2 as ANQGSEA. Trimming took 7 bases from V and 0 from J, leaving 14 bases between them. The CDR3 spans 14 residues. CDR3 amino acids: CSGRIASSTDTQYF. CDR3 bases: TGCAGCGGTAGAATAGCATCTAGCACAGATACGCAGTATTTT.

This clonotype was counted only a few times. The chain recombines TRBV18 with TRBJ1-4; D is unresolved. The CDR3 sequence is 11 residues long. Germline V gene data show CDR1 as KGHSH and CDR2 as LQKENI. V shed 4 bases and J shed 8 bases, with 5 bases lying between them. This CDR3 reads CASSLQEKLFF. CDR3 coding DNA: TGTGCCAGCTCACTTCAAGAAAAACTGTTTTTT.

This clonotype came up a few times. V and J are TRBV20-1 and TRBJ2-1, with D uncertain. The CDR3 length is 15 residues. Germline values: CDR1 DFQATT, CDR2 SNEGSKA (reference sequence). The V end was cut by 0 bases, the J end by 5 bases, with 14 bases between. For the CDR3, the DNA is TGCAGTGCTAGAGATTCCAGAGGCGGAGACAATGAGCAGTTCTTC. As protein: CSARDSRGGDNEQFF.

This clonotype appeared a few times. J is TRBJ2-1 and V is TRBV29-1; D remains unclear. V was cut by 3 bases and J by 2 bases, with 11 bases left in between. Per germline, CDR1 SQVTM and CDR2 ANQGSEA. This CDR3 contains 14 residues. The CDR3 region is CSVDPGAPYNEQFF. CDR3 sequence (DNA): TGCAGCGTTGACCCTGGCGCCCCCTACAATGAGCAGTTCTTC.

This clonotype was counted at least ten times. The chain joins TRBV12-3 or TRBV12-4 to TRBJ2-5, with TRBD2 matching over 8 bases. V shed 6 bases and J 5 bases; nucleotides not matched to a gene: 11. This CDR3 contains 15 residues. CDR3 loop: CASRGKRGSWETQYF. The CDR3 DNA follows: TGTGCCAGCAGGGGGAAGCGGGGGAGCTGGGAGACCCAGTACTTC.

The J gene is TRBJ1-1, the V gene TRBV5-5; 9 positions agree with TRBD1. The CDR3 is 18 residues long. Per the germline V gene, CDR1 is SGHKS and CDR2 is YYEKEE (reference sequence). The V segment lost 1 base and the J segment 0 bases; nucleotides outside the gene matches: 10. The CDR3 coding sequence is TGTGCCAGCAGCTTGTTGATCGGGACAGGGATCATGAACACTGAAGCTTTCTTT. Translated: CASSLLIGTGIMNTEAFF.

The chain is built from TRBV3-1 and TRBJ2-5; 15 bases agree with TRBD2. J was trimmed by 0 bases and V by 6 bases; bases with no gene match: 8. CDR1 is LGHDT, CDR2 YNNKEL, per germline (reference sequence). CDR3 size: 18 residues. The CDR3 sequence is CASRPGTSGGLYQETQYF. CDR3 nucleotides: TGTGCCAGCAGGCCCGGGACTAGCGGGGGGTTGTACCAAGAGACCCAGTACTTC.

The chain carries TRBV4-2 and TRBJ2-3, with 7 nucleotides matching TRBD1. V lost 1 base to trimming and J lost 6 bases; unmatched junction nucleotides: 10. The length of the CDR3 is 16 residues. From germline, CDR1 is LGHNA and CDR2 YNFKEQ. CDR3: CASSQVGRGQRDTQYF. The CDR3 DNA is TGTGCCAGCAGCCAAGTAGGTAGGGGACAGCGGGATACGCAGTATTTT.

This clonotype was picked up many times. The genes are TRBV12-3 or TRBV12-4 and TRBJ2-7; D might be TRBD1 (6 bases). Trimming pared 6 bases from V and 3 bases from J, leaving 9 bases between. This CDR3 spans 12 amino acids. CDR3 nucleotide sequence: TGTGCCAGCAGCATAGGGGGCTACGAGCAGTACTTC. Translation gives CASSIGGYEQYF.

There are many counts of this clonotype. The chain uses TRBV12-3 or TRBV12-4 and TRBJ2-1; weak D call: TRBD2 (7 bases). This CDR3 has 13 amino acids. Trimming removed 4 bases at V and 8 bases at J, with 12 bases between. The DNA for the CDR3 is TGTGCCAGCAGTTGGGGGGGCCTCTATGAGCAGTTCTTC. The encoded protein is CASSWGGLYEQFF.

This clonotype came up many times. The rearrangement uses TRBV7-9 and TRBJ2-1; 10 bases map to TRBD2. The CDR3 consists of 16 residues. Germline CDR1 SEHNR, CDR2 FQNEAQ (reference sequence). The V gene end was trimmed by 5 bases and the J gene end by 2 bases; junction bases not matched to a gene: 6. CDR3: CASSEHSGGPYNEQFF. CDR3 nucleotide sequence: TGTGCCAGCAGCGAGCATAGCGGGGGGCCCTACAATGAGCAGTTCTTC.

This clonotype occurred many times. The rearrangement joins TRBV5-5 to TRBJ2-1; the D gene is possibly TRBD2 (5 bases). Germline lookup yields CDR1 SGHKS and CDR2 YYEKEE (reference sequence). V shed 2 bases and J shed 8 bases, with 17 bases lying between them. The CDR3 has 15 residues. This CDR3 reads CASSFRGRKDDEQFF. CDR3 sequence (DNA): TGTGCCAGCAGCTTCAGAGGGAGAAAGGACGATGAGCAGTTCTTC.

This clonotype appeared a few times. V and J are TRBV3-1 and TRBJ2-1; TRBD1 aligns across 9 bases. CDR1 is LGHDT, CDR2 YNNKEL, per germline (reference sequence). Trimming removed 1 base from V and 6 bases from J; junction bases left unmatched: 4. The CDR3 loop spans 15 amino acids. The CDR3 spells CASSQGGTGINEQFF. For the CDR3, the DNA is TGTGCCAGCAGCCAAGGAGGGACAGGGATCAATGAGCAGTTCTTC.

The chain combines TRBV27 with TRBJ2-3; tentative D call: TRBD2 (5 bases). Looked up from germline, CDR1 is MNHEY and CDR2 is SMNVEV (reference sequence). CDR3 length: 13 amino acids. The ends were cut back, 3 bases at V and 5 bases at J, with 9 bases in the middle. The CDR3 here is CASSLYGVDTQYF. CDR3 nucleotides: TGTGCCAGCAGTTTGTACGGGGTAGATACGCAGTATTTT.

Here the CDR3 reads CASSRRLAGGLDTQYF. For the CDR3, the DNA is TGCGCCAGCAGCCGCCGACTAGCGGGGGGGTTGGATACGCAGTATTTT. V is TRBV4-3 and J is TRBJ2-3; TRBD2 agrees at 14 bases. The CDR3 is made up of 16 amino acids. The ends lost 4 bases at V and 6 bases at J; junction bases unmatched: 6. Germline V gene lookup returns CDR1 LGHNA and CDR2 YSLEER.

This clonotype was seen more than once but under ten times. CDR3 protein: CASSFDSNQPQHF. The CDR3 coding sequence is TGTGCCAGCAGTTTCGACAGCAATCAGCCCCAGCATTTT. This sequence joins TRBV12-3 or TRBV12-4 and TRBJ1-5; D is unclear. The CDR3 sequence is 13 residues long. Trimming took off 3 bases at V and 1 base at J, with 4 bases between the two ends.

This clonotype was counted ten times or more. The chain employs TRBV21-1 and TRBJ2-4; TRBD1 was called by the table and not checked on the DNA. TRBV21-1 is a pseudogene segment. The CDR3 is made up of 15 amino acids. Here the CDR3 DNA reads TGTGCCAGCGAAAACCCGGGACAGGAAAAAAACATTCAGTACTTC. Its protein product is CASENPGQEKNIQYF.